Presented here are 2 T cell receptor beta chains from one specimen sequenced in a study of response to subunit inactivated influenza vaccine. TCRdb re-called the RT-PCR reads through MiXCR, storing one row per CDR3 protein. There are some 160,000 distinct CDR3 sequences in the sample; approximately 10% occur only once, and approximately 13% lies in the top ten. The specimen was non-naive T cells sorted from PBMCs, collected about 6 weeks after vaccination. Every receptor here comes from a middle-aged man who received an inactivated influenza vaccine.

The chain couples TRBV12-3 or TRBV12-4 to TRBJ2-7; the D gene is possibly TRBD2 (5 bases). The ends were cut back, 6 bases at V and 6 bases at J, with 15 bases in the middle. CDR3 size: 13 residues. The CDR3 DNA reads as TGTGCCAGCAGCCCCAGGAGGAATGGCGAGCAGTACTTC. Translation gives CASSPRRNGEQYF.

This chain uses TRBV20-1 with TRBJ2-7, with 10 bases fitting TRBD1. Germline V gene lookup returns CDR1 DFQATT and CDR2 SNEGSKA (reference sequence). The CDR3 totals 15 residues. J was trimmed by 5 bases and V by 0 bases; bases with no gene match: 7. This CDR3 reads CSAREVTGGADEQYF. In DNA form, the CDR3 reads TGCAGTGCTAGAGAAGTGACAGGGGGCGCGGACGAGCAGTACTTC.